This T cell receptor beta chain was retrieved from a study of OX40 agonist ivuxolimab in advanced cancers. Method: immunoSEQ multiplex PCR; TCRdb's copy keeps in-frame clones and lacks some. The sample consists of more than 65,000 clones, about 91% of them appearing once. CDR1 is SGHNT, CDR2 YENEEA, per germline. Trimming removed 3 bases from V and 0 bases from J; junction bases left unmatched: 7. This CDR3 comprises 16 residues. This sequence was found in an adult with an advanced solid tumor such as melanoma, head and neck, liver or kidney cancer. This chain connects TRBV11-3 to TRBJ1-1, with 7 bases matching TRBD1. Sequences were derived from CD4+ or CD8+ T cells sorted from blood, sampled in a trial of the OX40 agonist ivuxolimab. The CDR3 loop is CASSLVLTGVNTEAFF. CDR3 coding DNA: TGTGCCAGCAGCTTGGTCCTTACAGGGGTGAACACTGAAGCTTTCTTT.